Presented here are 16 T cell receptor beta chains from one specimen sequenced in a study of blood T cell repertoires in COVID-19. Assay: immunoSEQ multiplex PCR; the TCRdb copy retains only in-frame clones and omits some. Of around 180,000 clones listed, 88% are singletons. The sample consisted of peripheral blood. Receptor source: a man in his 60s with acute or convalescent COVID-19.

The chain is built from TRBV9 and TRBJ1-2; 9 bases line up with TRBD1. This CDR3 has 16 residues. Trimming at V came to 0 bases and at J to 8 bases, leaving 11 bases not matched to a gene. Germline-derived CDR1 and CDR2 are SGDLS and YYNGEE. CDR3 in DNA: TGTGCCAGCAGCGTAGAGGGACAGGGAGCGGTAGGCGGCTACACCTTC. Translating gives CASSVEGQGAVGGYTF.

The chain links TRBV3-1 (or the pseudogene TRBV3-2) to TRBJ1-2; D perhaps matches TRBD1 (5 bases). The germline V gene has CDR1 LGHDT and CDR2 YNNKEL (reference sequence). The CDR3 has 12 amino acids. Trimming took off 0 bases at V and 7 bases at J, with 6 bases between the two ends. The CDR3 region has the DNA TGTGCCAGCAGCCAAGAGGGGGGTGGCTACACCTTC. Its protein is CASSQEGGGYTF.

The chain has TRBV19 and TRBJ1-6, with TRBD1 as a possible D gene (6 bases). The V end lost 3 bases, the J end lost 7 bases, and 19 bases lay between the germline ends. Germline V lookup: CDR1 LNHDA, CDR2 SQIVND (reference sequence). The CDR3 consists of 17 residues. DNA of the CDR3: TGTGCCAGTAGTATTCCCAAAAACAGGGCCGGGAATTCACCCCTCCACTTT. Amino acid sequence: CASSIPKNRAGNSPLHF.

The gene calls are TRBV7-9 and TRBJ1-1, with 11 nucleotides matching TRBD1. Per the germline V gene, CDR1 is SEHNR and CDR2 is FQNEAQ (reference sequence). The CDR3 extends over 14 amino acids. The V segment lost 5 bases and the J segment 4 bases; nucleotides outside the gene matches: 3. The CDR3 DNA is TGTGCCAGCAGCGGGGACAGGGGGGCCACTGAAGCTTTCTTT. Amino acid sequence: CASSGDRGATEAFF.

The chain joins TRBV30 to TRBJ1-1; D perhaps matches TRBD1 (6 bases). The CDR3 extends over 15 amino acids. Between the trimmed V and J ends, which lost 2 bases and 4 bases, there was a span of 17 bases. Germline assignment: CDR1 GTSNPN and CDR2 SVGIG (reference sequence). This CDR3 reads CAWSLGGPGGTEAFF. The CDR3 region has the DNA TGTGCCTGGAGTCTCGGGGGCCCGGGAGGCACTGAAGCTTTCTTT.

J is TRBJ1-3 and V is TRBV21-1; the table's TRBD1 call for D was not verified on the DNA. TRBV21-1 is a pseudogene locus. This CDR3 has 19 residues. The CDR3 is CASSNWVDRGASAGNTIYF. Written as DNA, the CDR3 is TGTGCCAGCAGCAATTGGGTAGACAGGGGGGCAAGCGCTGGAAACACCATATATTTT.

The V call is TRBV2, the J call TRBJ1-1, with D unresolved. Germline CDR1 and CDR2: SNHLY and FYNNEI. V was shortened by 2 bases and J by 5 bases, with 9 bases between the two germline ends. The CDR3 spans 13 residues. The CDR3 is CASSERSRTEAFF. The CDR3, as DNA: TGTGCCAGCAGTGAACGGAGCAGAACTGAAGCTTTCTTT.

The V gene is TRBV15, the J gene TRBJ2-2, with a possible D match to TRBD2 (6 bases). The CDR3 sequence is 15 residues long. Trimming left V 1 base short and J 4 bases short, with 10 bases between. Germline-derived CDR1 and CDR2 are LNHNV and YYDKDF (reference sequence). As DNA, the CDR3 is TGTGCCACCAGCAGAGGGGGACTCGGCACCGGGGAGCTGTTTTTT. This codes for CATSRGGLGTGELFF.

The chain is built from TRBV4-1 and TRBJ2-5; D may be TRBD1 (5 bases). The CDR3 is 13 residues long. The V end lost 8 bases, the J end lost 4 bases, and 14 bases lay between the germline ends. Germline-derived CDR1 and CDR2 are MGHRA and YSYEKL. The CDR3 coding sequence is TGCGCCAGCCGGCCAGGGAATACAGAGACCCAGTACTTC. Amino acid sequence: CASRPGNTETQYF.

A single count supports this clone. This sequence joins TRBV30 and TRBJ1-5; weak D call: TRBD1 (5 bases). CDR1 GTSNPN and CDR2 SVGIG come from the germline V gene (reference sequence). Trimming took off 1 base at V and 4 bases at J, with 14 bases between the two ends. The CDR3 is 15 residues long. CDR3 in DNA: TGTGCCTGGAGTGAAGTGGGGGGTCCGAATCAGCCCCAGCATTTT. Translated, it gives CAWSEVGGPNQPQHF.

The chain is built from TRBV11-2 and TRBJ2-1; 8 bases line up with TRBD2. V was clipped by 1 base and J by 7 bases; unmatched bases: 9. The CDR3 totals 16 residues. Germline V gives CDR1 SGHAT, CDR2 FQNNGV. The CDR3 loop is CASSLVIGRAENEQFF. CDR3 bases: TGTGCCAGCAGCTTAGTCATCGGGAGGGCCGAAAATGAGCAGTTCTTC.

The V gene is TRBV2, the J gene TRBJ2-5, with 9 positions matching TRBD2. V lost 1 base to trimming and J lost 1 base; unmatched junction nucleotides: 1. Per germline, CDR1 SNHLY and CDR2 FYNNEI. The CDR3 sequence is 15 residues long. DNA of the CDR3: TGTGCCAGCAGTGAAGTGCGGGGGGGCCAAGAGACCCAGTACTTC. This gives the protein CASSEVRGGQETQYF. Variable domain in full (rest from reference TRBV2 and TRBJ2-5): EPEVTQTPSHQVTQMGQEVILRCVPISNHLYFYWYRQILGQKVEFLVSFYNNEISEKSEIFDDQFSVERPDGSNFTLKIRSTKLEDSAMYFCASSEVRGGQETQYFGPGTRLLVL.

The J gene is TRBJ2-7, the V gene TRBV27; TRBD1 is a possible D gene (6 bases). V was shortened by 6 bases and J by 6 bases, with 18 bases between the two germline ends. In germline, CDR1 is MNHEY, CDR2 SMNVEV (reference sequence). This CDR3 comprises 14 residues. CDR3 loop: CASSLTNARGEQYF. In nucleotides, the CDR3 is TGTGCCAGCAGCCTAACCAATGCCAGGGGCGAGCAGTACTTC.

V and J are TRBV5-4 and TRBJ2-7, with 10 bases identical to TRBD2. The CDR3 contains 17 residues. The J segment lost 5 bases and the V segment lost 0 bases, leaving 11 bases of the junction unmatched. Germline V gives CDR1 SGHNT, CDR2 YYREEE (reference sequence). The CDR3 loop is CASSLGLAGEVADEQYF. The CDR3 DNA is TGTGCCAGCAGCTTGGGCCTAGCGGGAGAGGTAGCGGACGAGCAGTACTTC.

The chain links TRBV11-2 to TRBJ1-2; perhaps TRBD1 as D (5 bases). CDR1 is SGHAT and CDR2 is FQNNGV in the germline V gene. CDR3 size: 13 residues. Trimming stripped 3 bases from V and 2 bases from J, with 7 bases between. The DNA for the CDR3 is TGTGCCAGCAGCTTGGCAGGGAACTATGGCTACACCTTC. Encoded protein: CASSLAGNYGYTF.

The rearrangement uses TRBV5-6 and TRBJ1-1, with D unresolved. Germline-derived CDR1 and CDR2 are SGHDT and YYEEEE. Trimming shortened V by 1 base and J by 4 bases, and 8 bases separated the two germline ends. The CDR3 contains 13 residues. The CDR3 DNA reads as TGTGCCAGCAGCTTGCCGGGTCTCACTGAAGCTTTCTTT. Amino acid sequence: CASSLPGLTEAFF.